One and the same sample provided the 13 T cell receptor beta chains below, sequenced in a study of OX40 agonist ivuxolimab in advanced cancers. Library creation used the immunoSEQ multiplex PCR assay. The immuneACCESS repertoire file appears here via TCRdb, limited to in-frame rearrangements. These files lack a portion of the clones; in checked studies, under half of the deficit traces to unresolved V genes, and the cause of the others is not known. Here the sample has roughly 18,000 clones; roughly 85% occur a single time. Clones ranked in the top ten supply over 50% of the sample. The source was CD4+ or CD8+ T cells sorted from blood, collected in a trial of the OX40 agonist ivuxolimab. All receptors derive from an adult with an advanced solid tumor such as melanoma, head and neck, liver or kidney cancer.

A remark on this clone: A read error may produce the germline difference seen at one junction end. This sequence joins TRBV2 and TRBJ1-5, with TRBD1 matching over 8 bases. The CDR3 runs to 16 residues. CDR1 and CDR2 (germline): SNHLY, FYNNEI. The CDR3 region is CASRESGQGAAQPQHF. Written as DNA, the CDR3 is TGTGCCAGCCGTGAGAGCGGGCAGGGGGCAGCTCAGCCCCAGCATTTT.

To note about this clone: Other nucleotide sequences in the sample specify the same CDR3. V usage is TRBV9 and J usage is TRBJ1-2, with D unclear. CDR1 is SGDLS, CDR2 YYNGEE, per germline. The CDR3 spans 14 residues. Trimming left V 2 bases short and J 1 base short, with 9 bases between. CDR3 sequence (DNA): TGTGCCAGCAGCGTTGGTACAGATAACTATGGCTACACCTTC. It codes for CASSVGTDNYGYTF.

This rearrangement joins TRBV6-1 to TRBJ2-1; 12 bases fit TRBD2. V lost 4 bases and J lost 6; bases outside the gene matches: 13. The CDR3 sequence is 18 residues long. Germline CDR1 reads MNHNS; CDR2 reads SASEGT. This CDR3 is CASSVGLAGFELANEQFF. In nucleotides, the CDR3 is TGTGCCAGCAGTGTTGGACTAGCGGGATTTGAGTTGGCCAATGAGCAGTTCTTC.

The V gene is TRBV19, the J gene TRBJ2-7; 7 bases agree with TRBD1. J lost 6 bases, V lost 1 base, and 9 bases had no gene match. The CDR3 totals 15 residues. Per the germline V gene, CDR1 is LNHDA and CDR2 is SQIVND (reference sequence). DNA for the CDR3: TGTGCCAGTAGTATAGGACAGGGTCTTCTCCTCGAGCAGTACTTC. Protein sequence: CASSIGQGLLLEQYF.

The chain joins TRBV28 to TRBJ1-4, with D unresolved. V lost 5 bases and J 6 bases, leaving 13 bases between the germline ends. The CDR3 has 14 amino acids. From germline, CDR1 is MDHEN and CDR2 SYDVKM. CDR3 in DNA: TGTGCCAGCAGTCCGGGCCAGGACCATGAAAAACTGTTTTTT. Its protein product is CASSPGQDHEKLFF.

V gene TRBV7-9 combines with J gene TRBJ1-2; D gene ambiguous. V was pared by 1 base and J by 4 bases, with 13 bases between. This CDR3 comprises 15 residues. The germline V gene has CDR1 SEHNR and CDR2 FQNEAQ (reference sequence). The CDR3 loop reads CASSLDSPTVYGYTF. For the CDR3, the DNA is TGTGCCAGCAGCTTAGACAGCCCAACCGTCTATGGCTACACCTTC.

This chain links TRBV7-9 with TRBJ2-2; D is ambiguous. The CDR3 totals 14 residues. Looked up from germline, CDR1 is SEHNR and CDR2 is FQNEAQ (reference sequence). The germline V and J ends were trimmed by 11 bases and 0 bases, with 13 bases remaining between them. In DNA form, the CDR3 reads TGTGCCCTCTCTCCAAACGCGAACACCGGGGAGCTGTTTTTT. It translates to CALSPNANTGELFF.

The rearrangement links TRBV5-1 to TRBJ2-5; tentative D call: TRBD1 (8 bases). Looked up from germline, CDR1 is SGHRS and CDR2 is YFSETQ. V lost 1 base and J lost 5, with 18 bases in between. This CDR3 has 16 residues. Here the CDR3 DNA reads TGCGCCAGCAGCTTGTCCGCCGGACAGGGAGGGGAGACCCAGTACTTC. As protein: CASSLSAGQGGETQYF.

The gene calls are TRBV7-2 and TRBJ2-7, with 7 bases fitting TRBD1. The CDR3 length is 15 residues. The V and J ends lost 5 bases and 0 bases, in that order; junction bases with no gene match: 7. Germline-derived CDR1 and CDR2 are SGHTA and FQGNSA. The CDR3 nucleotides read TGTGCCAGCAGCCACACAGGGGACCTCTCCTACGAGCAGTACTTC. The encoded protein is CASSHTGDLSYEQYF.

This sequence joins TRBV5-8 and TRBJ2-7; 8 nucleotides match TRBD2. Germline V gene sequence: CDR1 SGHTS, CDR2 YDEGEE. CDR3 length: 14 residues. V lost 5 bases to trimming and J lost 3 bases; unmatched junction nucleotides: 7. CDR3 in DNA: TGTGCCAGCAGGGACGAGCGGGAGTACTACGAGCAGTACTTC. Residues: CASRDEREYYEQYF.

The table lists this clone with a count of one. V gene TRBV6-5 combines with J gene TRBJ2-7, with a possible D match to TRBD1 (6 bases). The ends were cut back, 0 bases at V and 0 bases at J, with 12 bases in the middle. Germline CDR1 and CDR2: MNHEY and SVGAGI. The CDR3 length is 16 residues. This CDR3 reads CASSYSVDRSSYEQYF. CDR3 nucleotide sequence: TGTGCCAGCAGTTACTCCGTCGACAGGTCCTCCTACGAGCAGTACTTC.

V and J are TRBV6-5 and TRBJ2-7, with 11 bases lining up with TRBD1. Unmatched junction bases numbered 8, after V lost 5 bases and J lost 5 bases. Germline lookup yields CDR1 MNHEY and CDR2 SVGAGI. This CDR3 contains 15 residues. The CDR3 DNA reads TGTGCCAGCAGTGGGACAGGGGGGCCCCACGACGAGCAGTACTTC. It specifies CASSGTGGPHDEQYF.

This clone has a single count. J is TRBJ2-3 and V is TRBV23-1, with D perhaps TRBD1 (5 bases). TRBV23-1 is an open reading frame, and its role is uncertain. The CDR3 is made up of 14 amino acids. Deletions cut 4 bases from V and 4 bases from J, with 12 bases between. CDR3 amino acids: CASSRLGPADTQYF. CDR3 nucleotide sequence: TGCGCCAGCAGTCGTCTGGGGCCCGCAGATACGCAGTATTTT.